A single sample gave rise to the 25 T cell receptor beta chains below, sequenced in a study of OX40 agonist ivuxolimab in advanced cancers. The protocol was immunoSEQ multiplex PCR, while the TCRdb copy is restricted to in-frame clones and leaves out a portion. The data hold some 45,000 clones, with 70% to 90% observed a single time. The specimen comprised CD4+ or CD8+ T cells sorted from blood, sampled in a trial of the OX40 agonist ivuxolimab. The origin of the receptors is an adult with an advanced solid tumor such as melanoma, head and neck, liver or kidney cancer.

In its sample, this clone was seen a few times. The chain joins TRBV6-5 to TRBJ1-1, with TRBD1 as a possible D gene (6 bases). CDR3 length: 11 amino acids. V was shortened by 7 bases and J by 8 bases, with 11 bases between the two germline ends. Germline V gene sequence: CDR1 MNHEY, CDR2 SVGAGI. CDR3 nucleotides: TGTGCCAGCACCTACAGGGAGGAAGCTTTCTTT. Its translation is CASTYREEAFF.

J is TRBJ1-2 and V is TRBV27, with TRBD1 matching over 10 bases. The germline V gene has CDR1 MNHEY and CDR2 SMNVEV (reference sequence). The CDR3 contains 13 residues. J lost 7 bases, V lost 8 bases, and 7 bases had no gene match. CDR3 nucleotides: TGTGCCAGCTTCGCCGGGACAGGGGTTGGCTACACCTTC. As protein: CASFAGTGVGYTF.

The J gene is TRBJ2-7, the V gene TRBV7-8; 8 bases are a match to TRBD2. The CDR3 consists of 16 residues. The germline V gene encodes CDR1 SGHVS and CDR2 FQNEAQ. V was clipped by 0 bases and J by 5 bases; unmatched bases: 9. The CDR3 reads CASSLAGAGARDEQYF. The CDR3 bases are TGTGCCAGCAGCTTAGCGGGAGCGGGGGCTCGGGACGAGCAGTACTTC.

This chain joins TRBV2 and TRBJ2-1; 8 bases match TRBD2. V was pared by 7 bases and J by 8 bases, with 10 bases of the junction left unmatched. This CDR3 is built from 14 residues. In germline, CDR1 is SNHLY, CDR2 FYNNEI. This CDR3 is CASIRTGGSDEQFF. CDR3 coding DNA: TGTGCCAGCATCAGGACGGGGGGGAGCGATGAGCAGTTCTTC.

The chain combines TRBV27 with TRBJ1-1; D may be TRBD1 (5 bases). The length of the CDR3 is 13 residues. CDR1 is MNHEY, CDR2 SMNVEV, per germline (reference sequence). The V gene lost 3 bases and the J gene lost 5 bases, with 10 bases spanning the gap. The CDR3 DNA reads as TGTGCCAGCAGTTTTTTTTGGGGGACTGAAGCTTTCTTT. Amino acid sequence: CASSFFWGTEAFF.

The chain has TRBV18 and TRBJ1-1; unclear D gene. V was clipped by 3 bases and J by 1 base, with 9 bases between them. The germline V gene has CDR1 KGHSH and CDR2 LQKENI. This CDR3 region has 14 residues. CDR3 sequence (DNA): TGTGCCAGCTCACCCACCGGGCCGAACACTGAAGCTTTCTTT. The encoded protein is CASSPTGPNTEAFF. Full variable domain (missing parts from reference TRBV18 and TRBJ1-1): NAGVMQNPRHLVRRRGQEARLRCSPMKGHSHVYWYRQLPEEGLKFMVYLQKENIIDESGMPKERFSAEFPKEGPSILRIQQVVRGDSAAYFCASSPTGPNTEAFFGQGTRLTVV.

This rearrangement joins TRBV5-1 to TRBJ2-2; 9 bases map to TRBD2. Trimming took 5 bases from V and 4 from J; bases not matched to a gene: 9. CDR1 and CDR2 from the germline V gene are SGHRS and YFSETQ. The CDR3 loop spans 16 amino acids. This CDR3 is CASSSPLAGGTGELFF. The DNA of the CDR3 is TGCGCCAGCAGTTCCCCACTAGCGGGTGGCACCGGGGAGCTGTTTTTT. Drawing the rest from reference TRBV5-1 and TRBJ2-2, the complete variable domain is KAGVTQTPRYLIKTRGQQVTLSCSPISGHRSVSWYQQTPGQGLQFLFEYFSETQRNKGNFPGRFSGRQFSNSRSEMNVSTLELGDSALYLCASSSPLAGGTGELFFGEGSRLTVL.

This clone has just one count. The CDR3 sequence is CASSLDSGETQYF. DNA for the CDR3: TGTGCCAGCAGCTTAGATTCGGGGGAGACCCAGTACTTC. The genes are TRBV11-2 and TRBJ2-5; D is possibly TRBD2 (5 bases). The ends were cut back, 0 bases at V and 5 bases at J, with 7 bases in the middle. The CDR3 spans 13 residues. Germline CDR1 reads SGHAT; CDR2 reads FQNNGV.

The CDR3 region has the DNA TGTGCCAGCAGTGACCCTAGCGGGAGACCGGCTTACAATGAGCAGTTCTTC. This gives the protein CASSDPSGRPAYNEQFF. This chain joins TRBV7-6 and TRBJ2-1, with 10 nucleotides matching TRBD2. V shed 6 bases, J shed 4 bases, and the junction held 12 bases outside the gene matches. CDR3 length: 17 amino acids. Looked up from germline, CDR1 is SGHVS and CDR2 is FNYEAQ.

A single count supports this clone. This chain's CDR3 is CASSFEGGPSYEQYF. In nucleotides, the CDR3 is TGTGCCAGCAGCTTCGAGGGTGGACCCTCCTACGAGCAGTACTTC. V usage is TRBV5-4 and J usage is TRBJ2-7; tentatively, D is TRBD2 (5 bases). The CDR3 runs to 15 residues. V gave up 2 bases and J gave up 0 bases, with 12 bases separating them. The V gene's germline CDR1 is SGHNT and CDR2 YYREEE (reference sequence).

The chain uses TRBV6-5 and TRBJ1-1; tentative D call: TRBD1 (6 bases). The ends were cut back, 4 bases at V and 0 bases at J, with 9 bases in the middle. This CDR3 has 14 amino acids. In germline, CDR1 is MNHEY, CDR2 SVGAGI. The CDR3 here is CASSWTDMNTEAFF. The CDR3 nucleotides are TGTGCCAGCAGTTGGACAGACATGAACACTGAAGCTTTCTTT.

The chain uses TRBV27 and TRBJ2-3; either TRBD1 or TRBD2 may fit D (5 bases each). CDR1 and CDR2 (germline): MNHEY, SMNVEV (reference sequence). This CDR3 is 16 amino acids long. V lost 7 bases and J 5 bases, leaving 22 bases between the germline ends. CDR3 in DNA: TGTGCCAGCACACTTACCGGGACCGTCCTTGAAGATACGCAGTATTTT. This sequence encodes CASTLTGTVLEDTQYF.

V usage is TRBV10-1 and J usage is TRBJ2-1, with 9 bases that match TRBD2. Per germline, CDR1 WNHNN and CDR2 SYGVQD (reference sequence). The ends lost 1 base at V and 8 bases at J; junction bases unmatched: 6. The length of the CDR3 is 15 residues. The CDR3, as DNA: TGCGCCAGCAGTGAGTTTCCAGCGGGAGGTTATGAGCAGTTCTTC. Amino acids: CASSEFPAGGYEQFF.

The chain joins TRBV27 to TRBJ2-3, with TRBD1 as a possible D gene (6 bases). The CDR3 loop spans 13 amino acids. The ends were cut back, 3 bases at V and 4 bases at J, with 8 bases in the middle. CDR1 and CDR2 from the germline V gene are MNHEY and SMNVEV (reference sequence). This CDR3 is CASSLWGPDTQYF. CDR3 sequence (DNA): TGTGCCAGCAGTTTGTGGGGGCCAGATACGCAGTATTTT.

The rearrangement links TRBV27 to TRBJ1-2, with no clear D. V gave up 3 bases and J gave up 0 bases, with 8 bases separating them. The CDR3 length is 14 residues. Germline-derived CDR1 and CDR2 are MNHEY and SMNVEV (reference sequence). The CDR3 region has the DNA TGTGCCAGCAGTTTTTCAGGATCTAACTATGGCTACACCTTC. This encodes CASSFSGSNYGYTF.

The V and J genes are TRBV2 and TRBJ1-2; D remains unclear. The germline CDR1 and CDR2 sequences are SNHLY and FYNNEI. The CDR3 consists of 11 residues. V was shortened by 1 base and J by 4 bases, with 1 base between the two germline ends. The CDR3: CASSEGYGYTF. The CDR3 nucleotides are TGTGCCAGCAGTGAAGGCTATGGCTACACCTTC.

The chain recombines TRBV15 with TRBJ1-6; D uncertain. This CDR3 region has 12 residues. V lost 2 bases and J lost 9, with 5 bases in between. Germline V gene sequence: CDR1 LNHNV, CDR2 YYDKDF (reference sequence). CDR3: CATSRLPSPLHF. The CDR3, as DNA: TGTGCCACCAGCAGACTCCCTTCACCCCTCCACTTT.

This rearrangement joins TRBV10-3 to TRBJ2-1; maybe TRBD2 (6 bases). Germline V CDR1 and CDR2: ENHRY, SYGVKD. V lost 3 bases to trimming and J lost 10 bases, with 13 bases between them. The CDR3 extends over 13 amino acids. The chain's CDR3 is CAISDGGTKEQFF. CDR3 nucleotide sequence: TGTGCCATCAGTGACGGAGGGACGAAGGAGCAGTTCTTC.

The gene calls are TRBV4-1 and TRBJ1-5; D uncertain. With 4 bases removed from V and 0 bases from J, the gap between germline ends came to 10 bases. Germline V gene sequence: CDR1 MGHRA, CDR2 YSYEKL. This CDR3 has 15 amino acids. CDR3 bases: TGCGCCAGCAGCCCGCTCCGGGGTAGCAATCAGCCCCAGCATTTT. It specifies CASSPLRGSNQPQHF.

The chain links TRBV6-5 to TRBJ2-5, with TRBD2 identical over 8 bases. V shed 2 bases, J shed 1 base, and the junction held 3 bases outside the gene matches. CDR1 is MNHEY, CDR2 SVGAGI, per germline. This CDR3 spans 15 amino acids. CDR3 in amino acids: CASSYAGGPQETQYF. For the CDR3, the DNA is TGTGCCAGCAGTTACGCGGGAGGACCCCAAGAGACCCAGTACTTC.

This clone appeared a single time. The CDR3 reads CASSQGGGQPSTDTQYF. In DNA form, the CDR3 reads TGCGCCAGCAGCCAAGGGGGCGGACAGCCTAGCACAGATACGCAGTATTTT. The chain couples TRBV4-1 to TRBJ2-3; tentatively, D is TRBD1 (6 bases). V gave up 1 base and J gave up 0 bases, with 14 bases separating them. Germline V gene data show CDR1 as MGHRA and CDR2 as YSYEKL. The CDR3 runs to 17 residues.

V usage is TRBV18 and J usage is TRBJ1-1; no reliable D call. The CDR3 spans 15 residues. V dropped 3 bases and J dropped 1 base, with 12 bases sitting between them. The germline CDR1 and CDR2 sequences are KGHSH and LQKENI. The CDR3 nucleotides read TGTGCCAGCTCACCCGAATCAAATTGGAACACTGAAGCTTTCTTT. Translating gives CASSPESNWNTEAFF.

This clone is a singleton in its sample. This chain joins TRBV2 and TRBJ2-7, with D perhaps matching TRBD1 (5 bases). The CDR3 spans 14 residues. V gave up 3 bases and J gave up 5 bases, with 14 bases separating them. The V gene's germline CDR1 is SNHLY and CDR2 FYNNEI. CDR3 loop: CASSDTAGKDEQYF. The CDR3 DNA sequence: TGTGCCAGCAGTGATACGGCAGGGAAGGACGAGCAGTACTTC.

This CDR3 is CASSQREGRDEQFF. As DNA, the CDR3 is TGTGCCAGCAGTCAGCGGGAGGGCCGAGATGAGCAGTTCTTC. This sequence joins TRBV2 and TRBJ2-1; 10 bases align to TRBD2. V dropped 5 bases and J dropped 8; count of bases not matched to a gene: 6. There are 14 residues in the CDR3. In germline, CDR1 is SNHLY, CDR2 FYNNEI.

The rearrangement uses TRBV2 and TRBJ1-1; the match to TRBD1 covers 7 bases. CDR3 size: 13 residues. The junction had 5 bases not matched to a gene; V was cut back by 6 bases and J by 4 bases. Germline CDR1 reads SNHLY; CDR2 reads FYNNEI. In DNA form, the CDR3 reads TGTGCCAGCAGGAGGCAGGGGGGCACTGAAGCTTTCTTT. Amino acids: CASRRQGGTEAFF. The full variable domain, rest sourced from reference TRBV2 and TRBJ1-1, is EPEVTQTPSHQVTQMGQEVILRCVPISNHLYFYWYRQILGQKVEFLVSFYNNEISEKSEIFDDQFSVERPDGSNFTLKIRSTKLEDSAMYFCASRRQGGTEAFFGQGTRLTVV.